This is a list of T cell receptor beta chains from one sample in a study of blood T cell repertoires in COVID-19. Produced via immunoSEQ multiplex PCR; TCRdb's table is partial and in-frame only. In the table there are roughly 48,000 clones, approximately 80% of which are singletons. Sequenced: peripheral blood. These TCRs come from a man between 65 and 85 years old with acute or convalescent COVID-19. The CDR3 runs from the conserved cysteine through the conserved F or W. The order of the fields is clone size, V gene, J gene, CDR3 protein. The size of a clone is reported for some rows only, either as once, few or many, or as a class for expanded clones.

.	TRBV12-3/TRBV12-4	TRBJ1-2	CASSLDRDRGYTF
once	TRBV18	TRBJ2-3	CASSLDRRYTDTQYF
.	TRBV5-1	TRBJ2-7	CASSPELAGGSYEQYF
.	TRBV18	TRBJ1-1	CASQQGVTEAFF
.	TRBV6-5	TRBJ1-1	CASRDGQGSPEAFF
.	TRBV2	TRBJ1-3	CASSVVNGGNTIYF
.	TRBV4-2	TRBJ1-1	CASSQDEGAIEAFF
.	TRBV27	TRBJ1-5	CASCTGNQPQHF
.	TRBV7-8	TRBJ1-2	CASSLVRGRVYTF
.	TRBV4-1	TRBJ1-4	CASSPVAPGEGEKLFF
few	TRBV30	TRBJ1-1	CAWNRDTASNTEAFF
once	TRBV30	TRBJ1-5	CAWSTQGNQPQHF
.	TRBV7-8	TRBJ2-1	CASRTEGTSGRLTGEQFF
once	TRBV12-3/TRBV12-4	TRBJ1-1	CASSPTQDEAFF
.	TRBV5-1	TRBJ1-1	CASSFSTGVEAFF
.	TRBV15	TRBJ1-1	CATSRPRGNTEAFF
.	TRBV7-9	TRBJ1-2	CASSIDRGHRTGGYTF
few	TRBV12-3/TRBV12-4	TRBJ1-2	CASSLDRLYGYTF
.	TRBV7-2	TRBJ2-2	CASSAAGGYTGELFF
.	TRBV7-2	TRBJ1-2	CASSLLDSYGYTF
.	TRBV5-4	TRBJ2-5	CASSSRLAGETQYF
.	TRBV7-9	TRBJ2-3	CASSSESDTDTQYF
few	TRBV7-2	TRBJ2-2	CASSLSGQGGAGELFF
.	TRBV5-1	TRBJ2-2	CASSLAAGTTGELFF
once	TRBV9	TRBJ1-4	CASSTGVGEKLFF
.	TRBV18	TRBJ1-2	CASSRGQGAPGYTF
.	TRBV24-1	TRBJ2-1	CATSDSFAPDRGWNEQFF
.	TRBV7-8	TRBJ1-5	CASSIRDRANQPQHF
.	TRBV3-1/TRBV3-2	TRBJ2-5	CASSQGGGGGETQYF
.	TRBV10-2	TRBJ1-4	CASRGLRNEKLFF
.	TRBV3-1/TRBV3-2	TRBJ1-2	CASSQGANYGYTF
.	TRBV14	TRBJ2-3	CASSQDLSTDTQYF
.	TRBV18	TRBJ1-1	CATTGLRESEAFF
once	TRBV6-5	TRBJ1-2	CASSQAPGEQGYTF
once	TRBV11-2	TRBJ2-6	CASSLGSGRSGANVLTF
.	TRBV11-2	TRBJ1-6	CASSWDSPPLHF
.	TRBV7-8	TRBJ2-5	CASSLDPGETQYF
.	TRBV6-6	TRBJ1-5	CASSPNDGRVSYSQPQHF
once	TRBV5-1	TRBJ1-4	CASSLELGHEKLFF
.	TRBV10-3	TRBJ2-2	CAISEGGGNTGELFF
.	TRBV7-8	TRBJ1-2	CASSPGQSGHGYTF